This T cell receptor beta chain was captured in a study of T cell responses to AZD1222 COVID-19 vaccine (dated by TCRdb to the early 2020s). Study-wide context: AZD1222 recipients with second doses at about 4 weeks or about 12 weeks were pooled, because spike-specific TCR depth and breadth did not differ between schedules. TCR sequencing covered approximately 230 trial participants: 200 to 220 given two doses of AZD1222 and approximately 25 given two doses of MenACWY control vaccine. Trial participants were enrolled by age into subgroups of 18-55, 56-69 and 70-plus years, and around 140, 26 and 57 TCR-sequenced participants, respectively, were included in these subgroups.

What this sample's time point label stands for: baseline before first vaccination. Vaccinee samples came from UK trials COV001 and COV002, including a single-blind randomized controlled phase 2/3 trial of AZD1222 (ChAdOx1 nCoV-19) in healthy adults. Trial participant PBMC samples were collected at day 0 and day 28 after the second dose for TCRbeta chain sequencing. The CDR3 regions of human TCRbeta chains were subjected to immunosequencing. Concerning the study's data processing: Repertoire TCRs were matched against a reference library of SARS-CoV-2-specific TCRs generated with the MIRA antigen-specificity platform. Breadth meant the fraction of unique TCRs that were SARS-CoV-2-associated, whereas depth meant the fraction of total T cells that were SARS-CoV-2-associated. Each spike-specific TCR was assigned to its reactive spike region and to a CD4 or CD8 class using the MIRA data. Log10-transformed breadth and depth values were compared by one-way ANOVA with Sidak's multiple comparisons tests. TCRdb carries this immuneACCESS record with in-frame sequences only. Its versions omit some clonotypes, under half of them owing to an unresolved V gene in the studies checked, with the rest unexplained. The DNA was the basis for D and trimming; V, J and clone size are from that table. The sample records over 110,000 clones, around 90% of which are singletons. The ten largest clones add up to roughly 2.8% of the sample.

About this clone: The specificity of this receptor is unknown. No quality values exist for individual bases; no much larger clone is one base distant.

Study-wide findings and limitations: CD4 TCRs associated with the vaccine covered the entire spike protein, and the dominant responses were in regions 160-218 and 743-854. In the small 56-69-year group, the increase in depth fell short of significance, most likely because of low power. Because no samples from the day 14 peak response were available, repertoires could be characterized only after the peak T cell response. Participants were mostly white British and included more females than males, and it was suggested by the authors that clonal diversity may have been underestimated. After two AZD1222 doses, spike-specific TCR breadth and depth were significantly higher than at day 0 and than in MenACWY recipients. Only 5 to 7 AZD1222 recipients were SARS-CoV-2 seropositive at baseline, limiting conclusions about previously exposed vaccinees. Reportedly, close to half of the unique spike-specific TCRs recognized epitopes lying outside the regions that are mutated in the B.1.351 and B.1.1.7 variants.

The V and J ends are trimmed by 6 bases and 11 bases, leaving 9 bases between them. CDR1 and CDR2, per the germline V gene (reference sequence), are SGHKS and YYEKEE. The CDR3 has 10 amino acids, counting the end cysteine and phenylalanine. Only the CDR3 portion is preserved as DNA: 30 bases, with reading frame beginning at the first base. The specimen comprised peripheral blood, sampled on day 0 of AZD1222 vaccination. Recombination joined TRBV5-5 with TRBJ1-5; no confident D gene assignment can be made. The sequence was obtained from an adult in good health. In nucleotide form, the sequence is TGTGCCAGCACCCCTAAGACCCAGCATTTT. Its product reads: CASTPKTQHF.